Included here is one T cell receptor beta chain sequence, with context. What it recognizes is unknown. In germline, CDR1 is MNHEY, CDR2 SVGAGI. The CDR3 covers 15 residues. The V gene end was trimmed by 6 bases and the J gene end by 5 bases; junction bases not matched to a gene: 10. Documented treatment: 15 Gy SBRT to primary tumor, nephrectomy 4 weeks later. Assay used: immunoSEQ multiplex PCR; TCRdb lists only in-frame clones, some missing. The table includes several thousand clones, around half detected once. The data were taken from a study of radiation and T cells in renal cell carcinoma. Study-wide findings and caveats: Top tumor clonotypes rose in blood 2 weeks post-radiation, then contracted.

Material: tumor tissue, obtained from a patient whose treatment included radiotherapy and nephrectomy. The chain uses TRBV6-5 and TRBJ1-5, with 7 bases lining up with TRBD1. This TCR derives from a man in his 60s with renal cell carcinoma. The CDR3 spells CASSPTGAGDQPQHF. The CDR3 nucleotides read TGTGCCAGCAGCCCAACAGGGGCGGGCGATCAGCCCCAGCATTTT.